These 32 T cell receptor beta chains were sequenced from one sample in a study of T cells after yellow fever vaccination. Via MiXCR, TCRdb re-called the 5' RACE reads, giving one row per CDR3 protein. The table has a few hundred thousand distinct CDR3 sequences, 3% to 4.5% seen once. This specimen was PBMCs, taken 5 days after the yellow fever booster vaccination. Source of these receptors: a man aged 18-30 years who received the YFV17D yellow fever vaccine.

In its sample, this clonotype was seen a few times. The CDR3 spells CASSLEIQGANSPLHF. CDR3 bases: TGCGCCAGCAGCTTGGAAATTCAGGGGGCTAATTCACCCCTCCACTTT. The V gene is TRBV5-1, the J gene TRBJ1-6; TRBD1 matches 8 bases. With V trimmed by 0 bases and J by 6 bases, 5 bases remained unmatched. Germline V lookup: CDR1 SGHRS, CDR2 YFSETQ. The CDR3 loop spans 16 amino acids. Based on the CDR3 plus reference TRBV5-1 and TRBJ1-6, the full variable domain is KAGVTQTPRYLIKTRGQQVTLSCSPISGHRSVSWYQQTPGQGLQFLFEYFSETQRNKGNFPGRFSGRQFSNSRSEMNVSTLELGDSALYLCASSLEIQGANSPLHFGNGTRLTVT.

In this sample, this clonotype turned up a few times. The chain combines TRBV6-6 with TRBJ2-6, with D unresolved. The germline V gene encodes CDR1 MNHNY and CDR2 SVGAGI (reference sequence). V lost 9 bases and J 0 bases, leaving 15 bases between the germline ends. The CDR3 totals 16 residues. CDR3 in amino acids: CASDTYARSGANVLTF. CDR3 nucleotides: TGTGCCAGTGACACCTACGCGCGCTCTGGGGCCAACGTCCTGACTTTC.

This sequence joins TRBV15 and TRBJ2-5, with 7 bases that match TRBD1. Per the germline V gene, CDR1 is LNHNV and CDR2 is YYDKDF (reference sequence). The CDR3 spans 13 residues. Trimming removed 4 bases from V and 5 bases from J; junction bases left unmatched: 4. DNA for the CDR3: TGTGCCACCAGCAAGACAGGGAAGGAGACCCAGTACTTC. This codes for CATSKTGKETQYF.

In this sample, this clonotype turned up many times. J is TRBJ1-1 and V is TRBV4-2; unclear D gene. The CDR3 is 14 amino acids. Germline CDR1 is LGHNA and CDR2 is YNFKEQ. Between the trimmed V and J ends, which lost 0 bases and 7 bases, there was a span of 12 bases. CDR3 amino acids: CASSQDLGILEAFF. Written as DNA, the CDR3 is TGTGCCAGCAGCCAAGATCTTGGAATCCTTGAAGCTTTCTTT.

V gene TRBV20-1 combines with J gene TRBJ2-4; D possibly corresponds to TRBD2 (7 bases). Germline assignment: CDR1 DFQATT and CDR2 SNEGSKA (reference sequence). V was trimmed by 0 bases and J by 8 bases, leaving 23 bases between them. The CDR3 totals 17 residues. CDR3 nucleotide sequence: TGCAGTGCTAGAGACCTTGGTGGGGGGGGCGAATCCGACATTCAGTACTTC. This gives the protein CSARDLGGGGESDIQYF.

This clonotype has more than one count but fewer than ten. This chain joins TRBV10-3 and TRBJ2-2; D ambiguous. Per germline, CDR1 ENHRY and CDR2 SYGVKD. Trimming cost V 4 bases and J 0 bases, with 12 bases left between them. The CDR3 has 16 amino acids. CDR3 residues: CAISVNLAPNTGELFF. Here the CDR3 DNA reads TGTGCCATCAGTGTCAATCTTGCCCCGAACACCGGGGAGCTGTTTTTT.

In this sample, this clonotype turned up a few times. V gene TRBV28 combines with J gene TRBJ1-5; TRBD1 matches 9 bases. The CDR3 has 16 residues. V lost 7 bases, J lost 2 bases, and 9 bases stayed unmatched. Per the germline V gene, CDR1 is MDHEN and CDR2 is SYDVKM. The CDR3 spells CASIVTGGQGNQPQHF. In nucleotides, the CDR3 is TGTGCCAGCATCGTGACAGGGGGTCAGGGCAATCAGCCCCAGCATTTT.

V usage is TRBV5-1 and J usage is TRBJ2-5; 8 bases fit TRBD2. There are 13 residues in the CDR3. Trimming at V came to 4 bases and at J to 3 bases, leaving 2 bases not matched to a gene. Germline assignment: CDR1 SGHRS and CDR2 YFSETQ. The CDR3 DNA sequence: TGCGCCAGCAGCATACTAGCGGAAGAGACCCAGTACTTC. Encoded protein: CASSILAEETQYF.

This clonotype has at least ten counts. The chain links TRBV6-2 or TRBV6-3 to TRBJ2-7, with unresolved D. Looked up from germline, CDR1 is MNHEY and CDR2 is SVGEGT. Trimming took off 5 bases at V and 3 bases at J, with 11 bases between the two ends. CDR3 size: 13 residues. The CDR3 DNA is TGTGCCAGCAGTACCAACTACTTCTACGAGCAGTACGTC. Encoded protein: CASSTNYFYEQYV.

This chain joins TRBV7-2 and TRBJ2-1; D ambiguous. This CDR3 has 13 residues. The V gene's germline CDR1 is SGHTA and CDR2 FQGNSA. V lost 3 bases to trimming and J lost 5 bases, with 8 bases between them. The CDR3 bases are TGTGCCAGCAGCTTTAGGATGGACAATGAGCAGTTCTTC. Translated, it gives CASSFRMDNEQFF. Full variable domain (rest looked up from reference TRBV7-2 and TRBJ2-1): GAGVSQSPSNKVTEKGKDVELRCDPISGHTALYWYRQSLGQGLEFLIYFQGNSAPDKSGLPSDRFSAERTGGSVSTLTIQRTQQEDSAVYLCASSFRMDNEQFFGPGTRLTVL.

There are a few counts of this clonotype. DNA of the CDR3: TGTGCCAGCAGTTACGAGGGTTCGGATGGCTACACCTTC. Translation gives CASSYEGSDGYTF. The rearrangement joins TRBV6-5 to TRBJ1-2, with unresolved D. Germline V gene lookup returns CDR1 MNHEY and CDR2 SVGAGI. The CDR3 length is 13 residues. Trimming cost V 2 bases and J 6 bases, with 10 bases left between them.

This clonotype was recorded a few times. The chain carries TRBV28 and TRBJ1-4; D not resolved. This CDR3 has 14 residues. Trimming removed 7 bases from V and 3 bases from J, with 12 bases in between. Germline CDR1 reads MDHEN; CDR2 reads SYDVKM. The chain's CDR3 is CASIPQRSNEKLFF. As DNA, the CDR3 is TGTGCCAGCATCCCTCAACGGTCTAATGAAAAACTGTTTTTT.

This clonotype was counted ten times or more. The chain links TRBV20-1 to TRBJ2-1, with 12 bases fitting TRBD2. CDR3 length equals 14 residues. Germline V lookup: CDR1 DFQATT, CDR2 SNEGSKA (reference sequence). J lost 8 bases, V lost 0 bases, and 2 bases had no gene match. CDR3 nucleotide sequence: TGCAGTGCTAGAGATCTAGCGGGGGGGCATGAGCAGTTCTTC. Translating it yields CSARDLAGGHEQFF.

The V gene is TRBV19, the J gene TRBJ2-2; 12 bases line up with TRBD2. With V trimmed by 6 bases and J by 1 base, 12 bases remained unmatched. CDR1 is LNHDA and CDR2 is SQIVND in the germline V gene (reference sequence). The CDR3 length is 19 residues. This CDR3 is CASRTSGGLPLKNTGELFF. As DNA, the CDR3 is TGTGCCAGTAGGACTAGCGGGGGCCTTCCGCTGAAGAACACCGGGGAGCTGTTTTTT.

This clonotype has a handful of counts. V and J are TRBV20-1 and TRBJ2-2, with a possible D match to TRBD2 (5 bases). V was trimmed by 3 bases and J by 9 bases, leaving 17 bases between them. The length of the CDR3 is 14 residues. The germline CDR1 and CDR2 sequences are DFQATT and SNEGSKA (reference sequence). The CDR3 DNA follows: TGCAGTGCTAGGACTACCTATACTCCCCGGGAGCTGTTTTTT. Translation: CSARTTYTPRELFF.

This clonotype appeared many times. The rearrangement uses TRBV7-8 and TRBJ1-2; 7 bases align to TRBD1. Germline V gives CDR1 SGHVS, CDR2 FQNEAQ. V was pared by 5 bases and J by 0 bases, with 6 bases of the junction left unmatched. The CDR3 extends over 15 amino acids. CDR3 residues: CASSPMGQTNYGYTF. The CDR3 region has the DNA TGTGCCAGCAGCCCTATGGGACAGACTAACTATGGCTACACCTTC.

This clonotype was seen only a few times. The CDR3 is CASSFYRDEQYF. CDR3 sequence (DNA): TGTGCCAGCAGTTTTTACCGGGACGAGCAGTACTTC. The chain is built from TRBV12-3 or TRBV12-4 and TRBJ2-7, with D unclear. The V and J ends lost 3 bases and 5 bases respectively, with 8 bases between them. CDR3 size: 12 residues.

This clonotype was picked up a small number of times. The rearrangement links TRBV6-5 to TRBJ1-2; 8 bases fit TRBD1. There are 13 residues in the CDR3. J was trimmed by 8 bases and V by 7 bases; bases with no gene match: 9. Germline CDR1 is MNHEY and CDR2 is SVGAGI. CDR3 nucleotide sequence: TGTGCCAGCACGACAGGGGAGTCAAGCGGCTACACCTTC. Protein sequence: CASTTGESSGYTF.

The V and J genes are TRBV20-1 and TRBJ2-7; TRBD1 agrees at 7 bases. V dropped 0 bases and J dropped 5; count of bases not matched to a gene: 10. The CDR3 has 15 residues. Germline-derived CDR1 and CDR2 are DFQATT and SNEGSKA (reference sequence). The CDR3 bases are TGCAGTGCTAGAGATCCGAAAGGGGGCGTCAACGAGCAGTACTTC. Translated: CSARDPKGGVNEQYF.

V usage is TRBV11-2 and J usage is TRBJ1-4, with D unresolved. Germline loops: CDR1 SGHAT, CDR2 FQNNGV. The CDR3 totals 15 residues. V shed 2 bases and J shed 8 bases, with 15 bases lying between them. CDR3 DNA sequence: TGTGCCAGCAGCTTAACTCCGGGCTTAGGAGAAAAACTGTTTTTT. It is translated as CASSLTPGLGEKLFF.

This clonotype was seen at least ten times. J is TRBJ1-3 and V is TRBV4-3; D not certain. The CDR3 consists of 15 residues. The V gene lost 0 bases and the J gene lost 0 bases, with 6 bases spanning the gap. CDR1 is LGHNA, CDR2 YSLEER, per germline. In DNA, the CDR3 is TGCGCCAGCAGCCAAGATCATAACTCTGGAAACACCATATATTTT. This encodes CASSQDHNSGNTIYF.

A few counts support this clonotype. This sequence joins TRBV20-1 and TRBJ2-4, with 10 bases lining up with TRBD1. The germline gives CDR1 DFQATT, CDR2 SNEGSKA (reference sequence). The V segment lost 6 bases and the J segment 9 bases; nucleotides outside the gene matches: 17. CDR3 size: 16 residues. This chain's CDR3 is CSALPPGQGLKGIQYF. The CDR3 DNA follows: TGCAGTGCGCTGCCTCCGGGACAGGGGTTGAAAGGCATTCAGTACTTC.

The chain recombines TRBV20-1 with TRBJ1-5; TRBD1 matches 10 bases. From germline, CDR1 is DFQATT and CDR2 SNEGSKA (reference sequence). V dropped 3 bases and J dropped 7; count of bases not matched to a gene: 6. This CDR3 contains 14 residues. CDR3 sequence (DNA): TGCAGTGCTAGCAAGGACAGGGGGTTACAGCCCCAGCATTTT. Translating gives CSASKDRGLQPQHF.

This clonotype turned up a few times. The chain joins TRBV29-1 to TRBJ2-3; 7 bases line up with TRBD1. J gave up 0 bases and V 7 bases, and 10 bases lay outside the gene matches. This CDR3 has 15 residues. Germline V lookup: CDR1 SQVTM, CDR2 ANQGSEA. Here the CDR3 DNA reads TGCAGCGCCCGGGTGACAGGGCTTAGCACAGATACGCAGTATTTT. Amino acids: CSARVTGLSTDTQYF.

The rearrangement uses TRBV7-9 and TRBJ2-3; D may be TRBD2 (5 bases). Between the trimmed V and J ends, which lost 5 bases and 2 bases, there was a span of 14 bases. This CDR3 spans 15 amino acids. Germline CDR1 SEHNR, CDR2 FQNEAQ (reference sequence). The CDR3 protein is CASSEFQRDTDTQYF. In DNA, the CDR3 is TGTGCCAGCAGCGAATTCCAACGGGACACAGATACGCAGTATTTT. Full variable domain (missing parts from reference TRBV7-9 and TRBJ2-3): DTGVSQNPRHKITKRGQNVTFRCDPISEHNRLYWYRQTLGQGPEFLTYFQNEAQLEKSRLLSDRFSAERPKGSFSTLEIQRTEQGDSAMYLCASSEFQRDTDTQYFGPGTRLTVL.

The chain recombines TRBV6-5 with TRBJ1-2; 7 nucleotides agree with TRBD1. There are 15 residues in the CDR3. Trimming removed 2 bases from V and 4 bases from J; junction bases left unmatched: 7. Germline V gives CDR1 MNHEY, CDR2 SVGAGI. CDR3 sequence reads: CASSYRPGQPYGYTF. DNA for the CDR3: TGTGCCAGCAGTTACCGTCCGGGACAGCCCTATGGCTACACCTTC.

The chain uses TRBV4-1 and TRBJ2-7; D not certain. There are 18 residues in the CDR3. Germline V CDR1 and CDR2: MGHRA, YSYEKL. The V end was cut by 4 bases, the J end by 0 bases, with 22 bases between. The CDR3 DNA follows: TGCGCCAGCAGCCTATCAAACGTAGGACGGCAGAGCTCCTACGAGCAGTACTTC. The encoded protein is CASSLSNVGRQSSYEQYF.

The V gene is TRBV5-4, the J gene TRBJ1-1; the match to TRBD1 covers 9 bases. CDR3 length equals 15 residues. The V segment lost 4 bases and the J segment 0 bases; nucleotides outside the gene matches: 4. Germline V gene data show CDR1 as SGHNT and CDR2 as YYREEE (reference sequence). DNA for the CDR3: TGTGCCAGCAGCGAGGACAGGGGATTGAACACTGAAGCTTTCTTT. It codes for CASSEDRGLNTEAFF.

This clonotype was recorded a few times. CDR3 sequence (DNA): TGCGCCAGCAGTGGCCCCGGCGGTTCACCCCTCCACTTT. It encodes CASSGPGGSPLHF. V is TRBV10-1 and J is TRBJ1-6; D is uncertain. This CDR3 has 13 amino acids. With 4 bases removed from V and 9 bases from J, the gap between germline ends came to 10 bases. The V gene's germline CDR1 is WNHNN and CDR2 SYGVQD (reference sequence).

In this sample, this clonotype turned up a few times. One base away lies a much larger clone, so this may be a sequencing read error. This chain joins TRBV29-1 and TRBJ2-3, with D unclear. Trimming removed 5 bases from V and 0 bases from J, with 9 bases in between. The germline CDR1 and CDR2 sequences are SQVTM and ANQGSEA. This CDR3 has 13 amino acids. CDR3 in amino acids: CSVSVGSTDTQYF. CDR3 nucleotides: TGCAGCGTTAGCGTGGGGAGCACAGATACGCAGTATTTT.

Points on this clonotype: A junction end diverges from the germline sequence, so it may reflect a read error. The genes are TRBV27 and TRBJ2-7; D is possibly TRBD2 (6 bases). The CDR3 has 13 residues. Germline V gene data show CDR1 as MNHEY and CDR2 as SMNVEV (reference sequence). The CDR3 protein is CASSLREEGQRVF. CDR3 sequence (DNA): TGTGCCAGCAGTTTAAGAGAGGAGGGGCAACGAGTCTTC.

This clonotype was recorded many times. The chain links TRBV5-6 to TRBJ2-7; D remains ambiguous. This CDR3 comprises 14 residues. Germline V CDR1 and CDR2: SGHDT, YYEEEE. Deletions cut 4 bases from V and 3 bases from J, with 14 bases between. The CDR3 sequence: CASSLFPASYEQYF. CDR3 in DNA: TGTGCCAGCAGCCTATTCCCTGCCAGCTACGAGCAGTACTTC.